The following is a T cell receptor beta chain sequence with its context. The antigen is undetermined. V lost 2 bases, J lost 8 bases, and 0 bases stayed unmatched. Germline V gives CDR1 MNHEY, CDR2 SMNVEV (reference sequence). The CDR3 extends over 12 amino acids. The sample is drawn from a study of cytomegalovirus exposure and HLA in healthy donors. Study-wide points: Researchers reported that a few CMV-associated chains were confirmed in vitro as CMV antigen-specific.

Repertoires were generated with immunoSEQ multiplex PCR, while TCRdb's copy carries only in-frame clones and drops some. The sample has over 130,000 clones, around 90% seen once. Sample: PBMCs. This receptor was identified in a man aged 18 to 30 in good health and CMV-seropositive. This rearrangement joins TRBV27 to TRBJ2-1, with TRBD2 matching over 7 bases. The chain's CDR3 is CASSLGGDEQFF. CDR3 DNA: TGTGCCAGCAGTTTAGGGGGGGATGAGCAGTTCTTC.